The sequence of this TCR beta chain was determined in a study of CD8 T cells in ankylosing spondylitis. The CDR3 has 15 amino acids. Per the germline V gene, CDR1 is SGHTA and CDR2 is FQGTGA. J was trimmed by 5 bases and V by 6 bases; bases with no gene match: 4. In TCRdb, the 5' RACE reads were re-called with MiXCR into one record per CDR3 protein. The table shows 250,000 to 300,000 distinct CDR3 sequences, with 15% to 20% occurring only once. The clonotype was recovered from a male donor with ankylosing spondylitis or in good health (not recorded which). V gene TRBV7-3 combines with J gene TRBJ2-3, with TRBD2 identical over 14 bases. The sample taken for sequencing was blood, either unsorted or a sorted T cell fraction (not recorded which). The CDR3 reads CASSTGTSGRDTQYF. The CDR3 DNA reads TGTGCCAGCAGTACCGGGACTAGCGGGAGAGATACGCAGTATTTT.